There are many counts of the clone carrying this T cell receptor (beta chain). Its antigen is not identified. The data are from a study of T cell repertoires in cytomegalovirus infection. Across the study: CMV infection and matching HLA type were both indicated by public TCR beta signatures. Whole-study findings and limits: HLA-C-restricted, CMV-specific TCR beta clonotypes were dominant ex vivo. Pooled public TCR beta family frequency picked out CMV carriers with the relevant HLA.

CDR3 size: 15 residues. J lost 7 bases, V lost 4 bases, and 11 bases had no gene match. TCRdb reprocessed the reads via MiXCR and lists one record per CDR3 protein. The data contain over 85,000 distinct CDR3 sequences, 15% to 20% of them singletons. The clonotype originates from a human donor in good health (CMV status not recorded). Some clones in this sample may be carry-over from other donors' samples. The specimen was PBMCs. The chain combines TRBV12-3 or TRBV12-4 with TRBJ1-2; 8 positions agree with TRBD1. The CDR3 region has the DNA TGTGCCAGCAGTTCTCAACCCGGGACAGGCCGTGGCTACACCTTC. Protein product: CASSSQPGTGRGYTF.